Ten or more counts support the clone carrying this T cell receptor beta chain. What it binds is not known. These data originate in a study of regulatory T cells in long-lasting Graves disease. Study details: Persistent cases took antithyroid drugs over 5 years and stayed TSH receptor antibody positive. Whole-study findings and limits: Newly diagnosed disease favored TRBV20-1 and TRBJ2-1 over persistent disease. Possibly, accuracy suffered from the small sample size.

CDR1 is SGDLS, CDR2 YYNGEE, per germline. This CDR3 region has 15 residues. Trimming took 4 bases from V and 5 from J; bases not matched to a gene: 6. Time point noted: persistent/refractory GD, antithyroid drugs over 5 years with positive TRAb. Extracted PBMC RNA gave rise to the TCR library. To make TCR beta libraries, researchers used iRepertoire HTBI primers and Arm-PCR of CDR3 regions. Authors' processing steps: Looking across samples, the authors found roughly 58 TRBV and some 13 TRBJ segments. A single record per CDR3 protein comes from TCRdb applying MiXCR to the multiplex PCR reads. TCRdb, rather than the study authors, made the V and J calls. The sample includes about 290,000 distinct CDR3 sequences, around a fifth seen only once; the top ten take around three fifths.

This TCR was sampled from a female donor with Graves disease. The sample was peripheral blood mononuclear cells (PBMCs), taken when the disease was refractory, from a patient treated with antithyroid drugs. The chain joins TRBV9 to TRBJ2-5; 12 bases align to TRBD1. The CDR3: CASSIGTGGGETQYF. The CDR3 DNA is TGTGCCAGCAGCATAGGGACAGGGGGCGGGGAGACCCAGTACTTC.